A single sample is the source of the 26 T cell receptor beta chains below, sequenced in a study of T-cell reconstitution after alpha-beta-depleted transplantation in children. This sample's TCRbeta library carried unique molecular identifier barcodes. TCRdb reanalysed the PCR reads using MiXCR and keeps one entry per CDR3 protein. Among 200,000 to 300,000 distinct CDR3 sequences listed, about 25% were seen once. This material consisted of PBMCs, taken before TCRalphabeta/CD19-depleted stem cell transplant. Every receptor here comes from a girl aged 2 to 9 with Fanconi anemia, due to receive a stem cell transplant.

The chain employs TRBV5-1 and TRBJ1-1; TRBD1 matches at 10 bases. Looked up from germline, CDR1 is SGHRS and CDR2 is YFSETQ. The CDR3 consists of 16 residues. V lost 1 base to trimming and J lost 6 bases; unmatched junction nucleotides: 9. CDR3 coding DNA: TGCGCCAGCAGCTTGACCGGGACAGGGGTGCAATCTGAAGCTTTCTTT. Amino acids: CASSLTGTGVQSEAFF.

This clonotype was picked up a small number of times. The chain couples TRBV7-2 to TRBJ2-1; 10 bases are shared with TRBD2. The CDR3 runs 16 residues. With V trimmed by 4 bases and J by 8 bases, 11 bases remained unmatched. Germline V gene sequence: CDR1 SGHTA, CDR2 FQGNSA. CDR3 region: CASSSASSGRGDEQFF. In nucleotides, the CDR3 is TGTGCCAGCAGCTCCGCCTCTAGCGGGAGAGGCGATGAGCAGTTCTTC. Based on the CDR3 plus reference TRBV7-2 and TRBJ2-1, the full variable domain is GAGVSQSPSNKVTEKGKDVELRCDPISGHTALYWYRQSLGQGLEFLIYFQGNSAPDKSGLPSDRFSAERTGGSVSTLTIQRTQQEDSAVYLCASSSASSGRGDEQFFGPGTRLTVL.

The V gene is TRBV28, the J gene TRBJ2-2; 10 bases fit TRBD1. Germline assignment: CDR1 MDHEN and CDR2 SYDVKM. The CDR3 is made up of 21 amino acids. V dropped 2 bases and J dropped 7; count of bases not matched to a gene: 22. CDR3 sequence reads: CASSLVPLFVSGTGAIGELFF. The CDR3 DNA reads TGTGCCAGCAGTTTAGTCCCACTCTTTGTCTCCGGGACAGGGGCCATCGGGGAGCTGTTTTTT. The complete variable domain, with remaining parts taken from reference TRBV28 and TRBJ2-2, reads DVKVTQSSRYLVKRTGEKVFLECVQDMDHENMFWYRQDPGLGLRLIYFSYDVKMKEKGDIPEGYSVSREKKERFSLILESASTNQTSMYLCASSLVPLFVSGTGAIGELFFGEGSRLTVL.

This clonotype was seen at least ten times. The chain has TRBV12-3 or TRBV12-4 and TRBJ2-4, with TRBD2 matching over 15 bases. The length of the CDR3 is 14 residues. Losses at the gene ends were 5 bases for V and 10 bases for J; bases not matched to a gene: 3. For the CDR3, the DNA is TGTGCCAGCAGTGGGACTAGCGGGAGGTCTATTCAGTACTTC. This gives the protein CASSGTSGRSIQYF.

This clonotype was counted many times. The CDR3 here is CSVSGTTDTQYF. CDR3 nucleotide sequence: TGCAGCGTCTCTGGGACCACAGATACGCAGTATTTT. The chain is built from TRBV29-1 and TRBJ2-3; the D gene could be TRBD1 or TRBD2 (5 bases each). Trimming shortened V by 6 bases and J by 2 bases, and 9 bases separated the two germline ends. The CDR3 is 12 residues long. Per germline, CDR1 SQVTM and CDR2 ANQGSEA.

This clonotype was observed a handful of times. The rearrangement uses TRBV20-1 and TRBJ2-1; 7 nucleotides line up with TRBD1. The CDR3 length is 14 residues. Germline V gives CDR1 DFQATT, CDR2 SNEGSKA (reference sequence). With 3 bases clipped from V and 3 bases from J, the junction kept 5 bases outside the gene matches. The CDR3 sequence: CSASFRQGYNEQFF. CDR3 in DNA: TGCAGTGCTAGCTTTCGACAGGGCTACAATGAGCAGTTCTTC.

This clonotype was recorded at least ten times. Here the CDR3 DNA reads TGTGCCAGCGAAGATGGATCCGGGGAGCTGTTTTTT. The encoded protein is CASEDGSGELFF. The chain is built from TRBV12-3 or TRBV12-4 and TRBJ2-2; D gene unclear. V lost 8 bases and J 6 bases, leaving 10 bases between the germline ends. This CDR3 is built from 12 residues.

The CDR3 reads CASSPIGSNEQFF. The CDR3 DNA follows: TGTGCCAGCAGCCCAATCGGCAGCAATGAGCAGTTCTTC. V and J are TRBV7-9 and TRBJ2-1; no firm D call. This CDR3 spans 13 amino acids. The V gene's germline CDR1 is SEHNR and CDR2 FQNEAQ (reference sequence). V lost 5 bases to trimming and J lost 6 bases, with 11 bases between them.

This clonotype was detected a few times. This chain links TRBV4-1 with TRBJ2-1; the match to TRBD2 covers 13 bases. CDR3 size: 15 residues. Trimming removed 1 base from V and 6 bases from J; junction bases left unmatched: 0. Germline V gene lookup returns CDR1 MGHRA and CDR2 YSYEKL. The CDR3 spells CASSQGTSGSNEQFF. As DNA, the CDR3 is TGCGCCAGCAGCCAAGGGACTAGCGGGAGCAATGAGCAGTTCTTC.

A few counts support this clonotype. The V and J genes are TRBV7-3 and TRBJ2-2, with 10 bases identical to TRBD1. The CDR3 loop spans 16 amino acids. V was pared by 4 bases and J by 4 bases, with 6 bases of the junction left unmatched. Germline loops: CDR1 SGHTA, CDR2 FQGTGA. The CDR3 loop reads CASSSGQGRSTGELFF. The CDR3 nucleotides read TGTGCCAGCAGCTCGGGACAGGGGAGGAGCACCGGGGAGCTGTTTTTT.

This clonotype showed up just once. The chain couples TRBV28 to TRBJ1-6; D is perhaps TRBD1 (6 bases). Germline CDR1 and CDR2: MDHEN and SYDVKM. The CDR3 totals 16 residues. The V gene lost 6 bases and the J gene lost 4 bases, with 16 bases spanning the gap. The CDR3 nucleotides are TGTGCCAGCAGCCATCGGGGGGGCATGTATAATTCACCCCTCCACTTT. Its translation is CASSHRGGMYNSPLHF.

This clonotype was seen at least ten times. The J gene is TRBJ2-1, the V gene TRBV28, with D uncertain. Looked up from germline, CDR1 is MDHEN and CDR2 is SYDVKM. This CDR3 has 12 residues. V lost 7 bases and J 4 bases, leaving 8 bases between the germline ends. The CDR3 loop is CASTVRYNEQFF. CDR3 bases: TGTGCCAGCACCGTCAGGTACAATGAGCAGTTCTTC.

CDR3 DNA sequence: TGTGCCAGCAGTTACGATTTCTCGGCAGGGGTGAATATGGAGACCCAGTACTTC. It translates to CASSYDFSAGVNMETQYF. The V and J genes are TRBV6-5 and TRBJ2-5; weak D call: TRBD1 (6 bases). Per germline, CDR1 MNHEY and CDR2 SVGAGI. The CDR3 runs to 18 residues. With 2 bases removed from V and 5 bases from J, the gap between germline ends came to 24 bases.

The CDR3 reads CASSYLSDRWNTDTQYF. The DNA of the CDR3 is TGTGCCAGCAGTTACCTTTCCGACAGGTGGAACACAGATACGCAGTATTTT. The chain couples TRBV6-2 or TRBV6-3 to TRBJ2-3, with a weak D call TRBD1 (6 bases). The CDR3 has 17 residues. The germline V gene encodes CDR1 MNHEY and CDR2 SVGEGT. The germline V and J ends were trimmed by 2 bases and 2 bases, with 17 bases remaining between them.

The chain joins TRBV3-1 to TRBJ2-7; D gene ambiguous. The V and J ends lost 1 base and 2 bases respectively, with 6 bases between them. Germline CDR1 reads LGHDT; CDR2 reads YNNKEL (reference sequence). This CDR3 comprises 13 residues. CDR3 sequence reads: CASSQVATYEQYF. Here the CDR3 DNA reads TGTGCCAGCAGCCAAGTCGCAACCTACGAGCAGTACTTC.

This clonotype has at least ten counts. J is TRBJ2-7 and V is TRBV28; a weak D match, TRBD2 (5 bases). Germline CDR1 is MDHEN and CDR2 is SYDVKM. This CDR3 contains 15 residues. With 5 bases removed from V and 2 bases from J, the gap between germline ends came to 16 bases. The CDR3 loop reads CASSPQSGLPYEQYF. For the CDR3, the DNA is TGTGCCAGCAGTCCCCAATCGGGATTACCCTACGAGCAGTACTTC.

At least ten counts were recorded for this clonotype. The chain has TRBV20-1 and TRBJ1-6; TRBD1 is a possible D gene (5 bases). The CDR3 has 13 residues. Germline V lookup: CDR1 DFQATT, CDR2 SNEGSKA (reference sequence). Between the trimmed V and J ends, which lost 6 bases and 3 bases, there was a span of 9 bases. The CDR3 protein is CSAARDYNSPLHF. DNA of the CDR3: TGCAGTGCCGCCAGGGACTATAATTCACCCCTCCACTTT.

This clonotype was observed a handful of times. The V and J genes are TRBV2 and TRBJ2-1; 8 bases are shared with TRBD1. The CDR3 is 16 residues long. V was clipped by 6 bases and J by 7 bases; unmatched bases: 14. CDR1 and CDR2 (germline): SNHLY, FYNNEI. CDR3 sequence: CASSYLGQGTRNEQFF. The CDR3 DNA reads TGTGCCAGCAGCTACTTAGGACAGGGCACCAGGAATGAGCAGTTCTTC.

The sample holds many counts of this clonotype. The chain's CDR3 is CATTLGGMNTEAFF. For the CDR3, the DNA is TGTGCCACGACCTTAGGGGGCATGAACACTGAAGCTTTCTTT. This chain uses TRBV10-3 with TRBJ1-1; 7 bases agree with TRBD1. Trimming took 10 bases from V and 0 from J; bases not matched to a gene: 8. Looked up from germline, CDR1 is ENHRY and CDR2 is SYGVKD. CDR3 length: 14 residues.

This clonotype was seen ten or more times. This rearrangement joins TRBV12-3 or TRBV12-4 to TRBJ2-7, with 8 bases aligning to TRBD2. CDR3 length: 15 amino acids. The V and J ends lost 3 bases and 7 bases, in that order; junction bases with no gene match: 11. The CDR3 DNA reads as TGTGCCAGCAGTTTTATAGCGGGATCCTTAGGGGAGCAGTACTTC. This gives the protein CASSFIAGSLGEQYF.

The sample holds many counts of this clonotype. The CDR3 spells CSARVGQVNQPQHF. CDR3 DNA: TGCAGTGCTAGGGTTGGGCAGGTCAATCAGCCCCAGCATTTT. The chain links TRBV20-1 to TRBJ1-5; D is uncertain. This CDR3 has 14 amino acids. Germline V gene sequence: CDR1 DFQATT, CDR2 SNEGSKA (reference sequence). V dropped 3 bases and J dropped 3 bases, with 12 bases sitting between them.

This clonotype came up once. A read error is possible here, since a much larger clone lies one base away. This chain links TRBV29-1 with TRBJ2-7, with 7 nucleotides matching TRBD2. Per the germline V gene, CDR1 is SQVTM and CDR2 is ANQGSEA. The CDR3 is 13 amino acids. The trim removed 5 bases at V and 2 bases at J, leaving 6 bases unmatched. CDR3 region: CSVKRLAPYEQYF. For the CDR3, the DNA is TGCAGCGTTAAAAGACTAGCTCCCTACGAGCAGTACTTC.

The V call is TRBV6-5, the J call TRBJ2-6; D call uncertain. The V and J ends lost 2 bases and 2 bases respectively, with 13 bases between them. Germline CDR1 MNHEY, CDR2 SVGAGI. CDR3 length equals 17 residues. CDR3 in amino acids: CASSYPYARAGANVLTF. As DNA, the CDR3 is TGTGCCAGCAGTTACCCATATGCCCGGGCTGGGGCCAACGTCCTGACTTTC.

The chain recombines TRBV6-1 with TRBJ1-2; the D gene is possibly TRBD1 (5 bases). The germline V gene encodes CDR1 MNHNS and CDR2 SASEGT. Trimming cost V 2 bases and J 4 bases, with 8 bases left between them. This CDR3 spans 13 amino acids. DNA of the CDR3: TGTGCCAGCAGTGAAAAGGACACCTATGGCTACACCTTC. As protein: CASSEKDTYGYTF.

The chain uses TRBV28 and TRBJ2-7; 10 bases fit TRBD2. The junction had 3 bases not matched to a gene; V was cut back by 5 bases and J by 2 bases. There are 14 residues in the CDR3. The germline gives CDR1 MDHEN, CDR2 SYDVKM. The CDR3 bases are TGTGCCAGCAGTAACAGCGGGAGGGCCTACGAGCAGTACTTC. Its protein is CASSNSGRAYEQYF.

This chain connects TRBV7-4 to TRBJ2-5, with 7 bases fitting TRBD2. The trim removed 3 bases at V and 4 bases at J, leaving 14 bases unmatched. The germline V gene has CDR1 SGHVT and CDR2 SQSDAQ. The CDR3 has 17 residues. The CDR3 is CASSFYRLGTIIETQYF. As DNA, the CDR3 is TGTGCCAGCAGCTTTTACAGACTCGGGACTATCATAGAGACCCAGTACTTC.